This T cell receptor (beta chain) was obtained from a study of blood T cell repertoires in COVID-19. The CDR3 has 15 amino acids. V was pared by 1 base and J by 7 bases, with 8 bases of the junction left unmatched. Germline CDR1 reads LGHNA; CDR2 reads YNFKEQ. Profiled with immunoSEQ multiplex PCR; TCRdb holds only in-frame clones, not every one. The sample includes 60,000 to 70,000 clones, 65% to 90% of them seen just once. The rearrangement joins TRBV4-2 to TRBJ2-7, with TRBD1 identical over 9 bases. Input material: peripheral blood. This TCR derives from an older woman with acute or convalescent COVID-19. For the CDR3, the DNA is TGTGCCAGCAGCCAAGGGGAGACAGGGGGTGGAGAGCAGTACTTC. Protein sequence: CASSQGETGGGEQYF.